This T cell receptor beta chain was sequenced for a study of CD8 T cells in Susac syndrome. Germline assignment: CDR1 SNHLY and CDR2 FYNNEI. This CDR3 is built from 16 residues. J lost 8 bases, V lost 5 bases, and 9 bases had no gene match. An amount of RNA that ranged from roughly 0.5 to 1 ug was reverse transcribed with random hexamers. Each CDR3 protein gets one entry after TCRdb re-called the immunoSEQ multiplex PCR reads with MiXCR. The repertoire has some 120,000 distinct CDR3 sequences, 90% to 95% of them found once; the top ten carry more than 0.095%. The chain employs TRBV2 and TRBJ2-1; TRBD2 agrees at 13 bases. The sequenced material came from CD4+ T cells from PBMCs. The source of this sequence is a human donor in good health. CDR3 coding DNA: TGTGCCAGCAGTAAAGGACTAGCGGGAGTTCGAGATGAGCAGTTCTTC. This encodes CASSKGLAGVRDEQFF.